The 29 T cell receptor beta chains given below trace back to one sample, sequenced in a study of blood T cell repertoires in COVID-19. Profiled with immunoSEQ multiplex PCR; TCRdb holds only in-frame clones, not every one. The sample comprises 150,000 to 200,000 clones, about 88% of which are singletons, and approximately 6% rests with the top ten. The sequenced material came from peripheral blood. The source of these receptors is a man aged 40-55 years with active or convalescent COVID-19.

V usage is TRBV10-3 and J usage is TRBJ2-1; D remains ambiguous. The CDR3 runs 15 residues. V was pared by 3 bases and J by 4 bases, with 13 bases between. The germline V gene has CDR1 ENHRY and CDR2 SYGVKD. The CDR3 nucleotides read TGTGCCATCAGTGAAGTGCCGACAAGTTACAATGAGCAGTTCTTC. Amino acids: CAISEVPTSYNEQFF.

V is TRBV6-5 and J is TRBJ1-1; 7 bases are a match to TRBD1. The CDR3 totals 13 residues. Germline V lookup: CDR1 MNHEY, CDR2 SVGAGI. The junction had 10 bases not matched to a gene; V was cut back by 9 bases and J by 6 bases. The CDR3 DNA is TGTGCCAGTATCGACAGGGACTCACCTGAAGCTTTCTTT. Protein sequence: CASIDRDSPEAFF.

V and J are TRBV5-6 and TRBJ1-1, with 7 bases aligning to TRBD1. The V gene's germline CDR1 is SGHDT and CDR2 YYEEEE. V gave up 4 bases and J gave up 3 bases; unmatched junction bases: 9. This CDR3 contains 15 residues. The CDR3 DNA reads TGTGCCAGCAGCAAAGGGTTCAGGGGGGACACTGAAGCTTTCTTT. It encodes CASSKGFRGDTEAFF.

The chain employs TRBV7-2 and TRBJ2-7; 15 bases agree with TRBD2. CDR1 is SGHTA, CDR2 FQGNSA, per germline. V trimming: 6 bases; J trimming: 1 base; junction bases outside the gene matches: 7. The CDR3 length is 17 residues. In nucleotides, the CDR3 is TGTGCCAGCAGTCCGGGACTAGCGGGAGGCCGTTCCTACGAGCAGTACTTC. Translation gives CASSPGLAGGRSYEQYF.

The CDR3 is CASSLGGGGELSNQPQHF. The CDR3 DNA follows: TGTGCCAGCAGCTTAGGGGGAGGCGGCGAATTGAGCAATCAGCCCCAGCATTTT. V and J are TRBV13 and TRBJ1-5, with D unresolved. V shed 0 bases and J shed 1 base, with 16 bases lying between them. Germline CDR1 is PRHDT and CDR2 is FYEKMQ (reference sequence). This CDR3 is 18 amino acids long. Using reference TRBV13 and TRBJ1-5 for the parts outside the CDR3, the full variable domain is AAGVIQSPRHLIKEKRETATLKCYPIPRHDTVYWYQQGPGQDPQFLISFYEKMQSDKGSIPDRFSAQQFSDYHSELNMSSLELGDSALYFCASSLGGGGELSNQPQHFGDGTRLSIL.

The rearrangement links TRBV19 to TRBJ2-7; 8 bases are a match to TRBD2. In germline, CDR1 is LNHDA, CDR2 SQIVND (reference sequence). CDR3 size: 14 residues. With 6 bases clipped from V and 4 bases from J, the junction kept 8 bases outside the gene matches. CDR3 bases: TGTGCCAGTAGACAAGCGGGAGCAAGGTACGAGCAGTACTTC. Amino acid sequence: CASRQAGARYEQYF.

The DNA of the CDR3 is TGTGCCAGCACCCGACAGGGGCGCTCCTACGAGCAGTACTTC. This translates into CASTRQGRSYEQYF. The chain has TRBV28 and TRBJ2-7; 8 positions match TRBD1. The V and J ends lost 7 bases and 0 bases, in that order; junction bases with no gene match: 5. The CDR3 runs 14 residues. CDR1 MDHEN and CDR2 SYDVKM come from the germline V gene.

The V call is TRBV6-5, the J call TRBJ2-7, with D perhaps TRBD1 (5 bases). The V end lost 5 bases, the J end lost 2 bases, and 10 bases lay between the germline ends. The CDR3 runs to 13 residues. The V gene's germline CDR1 is MNHEY and CDR2 SVGAGI. This chain's CDR3 is CASSRGSPYEQYF. CDR3 in DNA: TGTGCCAGCAGTAGGGGCAGTCCCTACGAGCAGTACTTC.

The chain joins TRBV6-2 or TRBV6-3 to TRBJ2-2; 7 positions agree with TRBD2. Germline-derived CDR1 and CDR2 are MNHEY and SVGEGT. The ends lost 5 bases at V and 7 bases at J; junction bases unmatched: 4. CDR3 length: 13 residues. The CDR3 DNA sequence: TGTGCCAGCAGTGGACCTAGCGGCGGGGAGCTGTTTTTT. Amino acids: CASSGPSGGELFF.

The CDR3 DNA reads TGTGCCAGCAGTTACTCGAGTATCCCAAAAGCTTTCTTT. This codes for CASSYSSIPKAFF. V and J are TRBV6-2 or TRBV6-3 and TRBJ1-1; D remains ambiguous. This CDR3 has 13 residues. Germline-derived CDR1 and CDR2 are MNHEY and SVGEGT. Trimming took 0 bases from V and 9 from J, leaving 11 bases between them.

The rearrangement links TRBV12-3 or TRBV12-4 to TRBJ1-6; unclear D gene. V was shortened by 6 bases and J by 6 bases, with 9 bases between the two germline ends. The CDR3 spans 13 residues. The CDR3 loop reads CASRRGGNSPLHF. The CDR3 nucleotides read TGTGCCAGCAGACGAGGAGGTAATTCACCCCTCCACTTT.

The chain couples TRBV2 to TRBJ2-7; 12 nucleotides agree with TRBD1. Germline CDR1 SNHLY, CDR2 FYNNEI. The CDR3 has 14 residues. Trimming at V came to 6 bases and at J to 7 bases, leaving 7 bases not matched to a gene. In DNA form, the CDR3 reads TGTGCCAGCAGAGTGGGACAGGGGGCTGGGGAGCAGTACTTC. Its protein is CASRVGQGAGEQYF.

The gene calls are TRBV19 and TRBJ2-7; D uncertain. The CDR3 is made up of 14 amino acids. The V and J ends lost 7 bases and 1 base respectively, with 14 bases between them. Germline V gene sequence: CDR1 LNHDA, CDR2 SQIVND (reference sequence). The CDR3 sequence is CASKASGLSYEQYF. The CDR3 DNA is TGTGCCAGTAAAGCGTCTGGGTTGTCCTACGAGCAGTACTTC.

The chain recombines TRBV24-1 with TRBJ1-2; no clear D gene. This CDR3 has 12 amino acids. Trimming pared 1 base from V and 6 bases from J, leaving 5 bases between. CDR1 is KGHDR, CDR2 SFDVKD, per germline. This CDR3 is CATSDFGDGYTF. The CDR3 DNA reads as TGTGCCACCAGTGATTTCGGGGATGGCTACACCTTC.

The chain joins TRBV11-2 to TRBJ2-3; 8 positions match TRBD2. Per germline, CDR1 SGHAT and CDR2 FQNNGV. With 5 bases clipped from V and 3 bases from J, the junction kept 7 bases outside the gene matches. There are 15 residues in the CDR3. CDR3 bases: TGTGCCAGCAGCCCCGGCGGGGGGAGGACAGATACGCAGTATTTT. Translated, it gives CASSPGGGRTDTQYF. The whole variable domain, filled in from reference TRBV11-2 and TRBJ2-3, reads EAGVAQSPRYKIIEKRQSVAFWCNPISGHATLYWYQQILGQGPKLLIQFQNNGVVDDSQLPKDRFSAERLKGVDSTLKIQPAKLEDSAVYLCASSPGGGRTDTQYFGPGTRLTVL.

This rearrangement joins TRBV19 to TRBJ1-5, with 8 bases lining up with TRBD1. Germline V gene data show CDR1 as LNHDA and CDR2 as SQIVND (reference sequence). After removal of 5 bases from V and 5 bases from J, the junction contained 5 bases not matched to a gene. The CDR3 is made up of 14 amino acids. The CDR3 sequence: CASSLQGGHQPQHF. As DNA, the CDR3 is TGTGCCAGTAGTTTACAGGGGGGACATCAGCCCCAGCATTTT.

V gene TRBV15 combines with J gene TRBJ2-7, with D unclear. Looked up from germline, CDR1 is LNHNV and CDR2 is YYDKDF (reference sequence). CDR3 length equals 13 residues. The germline V and J ends were trimmed by 1 base and 2 bases, with 6 bases remaining between them. The CDR3 bases are TGTGCCACCAGCAGAGGCAGAACCTACGAGCAGTACTTC. Translating gives CATSRGRTYEQYF.

The CDR3: CASSLTRGGSYNEQFF. The CDR3 DNA follows: TGTGCCAGCAGCTTAACGCGGGGGGGCTCCTACAATGAGCAGTTCTTC. This chain uses TRBV7-3 with TRBJ2-1; 9 nucleotides agree with TRBD2. CDR3 length equals 16 residues. Looked up from germline, CDR1 is SGHTA and CDR2 is FQGTGA. V lost 0 bases and J lost 0; bases outside the gene matches: 0.

A note on this clone: Other DNA sequences in the same sample also yield this CDR3. The chain recombines TRBV11-3 with TRBJ1-3; D gene ambiguous. CDR3 size: 16 residues. Trimming pared 3 bases from V and 0 bases from J, leaving 12 bases between. In germline, CDR1 is SGHNT, CDR2 YENEEA. The CDR3 protein is CASSLGDTSSGNTIYF. The CDR3 coding sequence is TGTGCCAGCAGCTTGGGCGACACATCCTCTGGAAACACCATATATTTT.

The CDR3, as DNA: TGTGCCAGCAGTTTTCTCTACGAGCAGTACTTC. This gives the protein CASSFLYEQYF. The V gene is TRBV6-6, the J gene TRBJ2-7, with no clear D. This CDR3 spans 11 amino acids. Trimming pared 4 bases from V and 3 bases from J, leaving 4 bases between. Looked up from germline, CDR1 is MNHNY and CDR2 is SVGAGI (reference sequence).

The rearrangement links TRBV6-6 to TRBJ1-5, with 9 bases that match TRBD1. Per germline, CDR1 MNHNY and CDR2 SVGAGI (reference sequence). J gave up 0 bases and V 7 bases, and 7 bases lay outside the gene matches. The CDR3 extends over 16 amino acids. The CDR3 coding sequence is TGTGCCAGCATGGACAGGGGCATTACTAGCAATCAGCCCCAGCATTTT. It specifies CASMDRGITSNQPQHF.

This chain connects TRBV5-1 to TRBJ2-1; TRBD2 matches at 7 bases. This CDR3 is 16 amino acids long. The J segment lost 5 bases and the V segment lost 0 bases, leaving 8 bases of the junction unmatched. Germline CDR1 reads SGHRS; CDR2 reads YFSETQ. Here the CDR3 DNA reads TGCGCCAGCAGCTTGGATTGGGGGGGAAGGAACAATGAGCAGTTCTTC. Its protein product is CASSLDWGGRNNEQFF. The full variable domain, rest sourced from reference TRBV5-1 and TRBJ2-1, is KAGVTQTPRYLIKTRGQQVTLSCSPISGHRSVSWYQQTPGQGLQFLFEYFSETQRNKGNFPGRFSGRQFSNSRSEMNVSTLELGDSALYLCASSLDWGGRNNEQFFGPGTRLTVL.

The chain is built from TRBV5-1 and TRBJ2-1; no definite D call. Between the trimmed V and J ends, which lost 2 bases and 5 bases, there was a span of 11 bases. Per germline, CDR1 SGHRS and CDR2 YFSETQ. This CDR3 region has 14 residues. The chain's CDR3 is CASSLEHRHNEQFF. The CDR3 nucleotides are TGCGCCAGCAGCTTAGAGCACAGACACAATGAGCAGTTCTTC.

This clone was seen more than once but under ten times. V usage is TRBV4-3 and J usage is TRBJ1-5; a possible D gene is TRBD1 (6 bases). CDR3 length equals 15 residues. V was shortened by 0 bases and J by 2 bases, with 8 bases between the two germline ends. Germline CDR1 LGHNA, CDR2 YSLEER. CDR3 residues: CASSQDYRGNQPQHF. In DNA, the CDR3 is TGCGCCAGCAGCCAAGATTACAGGGGCAATCAGCCCCAGCATTTT.

The chain links TRBV28 to TRBJ2-3; 9 nucleotides match TRBD2. V shed 2 bases, J shed 2 bases, and the junction held 5 bases outside the gene matches. The CDR3 loop spans 16 amino acids. Germline lookup yields CDR1 MDHEN and CDR2 SYDVKM. CDR3 bases: TGTGCCAGCAGTTTAATGGCTAGCGGGGCCACAGATACGCAGTATTTT. This sequence encodes CASSLMASGATDTQYF.

This chain links TRBV10-2 with TRBJ2-1, with D maybe TRBD2 (6 bases). The CDR3 runs to 13 residues. Trimming cost V 2 bases and J 8 bases, with 10 bases left between them. Germline V CDR1 and CDR2: WSHSY, SAAADI. The CDR3 bases are TGCGCCAGCAGTGAGGGGGGGATCTATGAGCAGTTCTTC. It specifies CASSEGGIYEQFF.

The V gene is TRBV27, the J gene TRBJ1-5; D is perhaps TRBD1 (6 bases). The V gene lost 5 bases and the J gene lost 5 bases, with 16 bases spanning the gap. The CDR3 is 15 residues long. Germline V gives CDR1 MNHEY, CDR2 SMNVEV (reference sequence). As DNA, the CDR3 is TGTGCCAGCAGTCCCCAGGGGCAGGGTGATCAGCCCCAGCATTTT. Encoded protein: CASSPQGQGDQPQHF.

The V gene is TRBV2, the J gene TRBJ1-2; weak D call: TRBD1 (5 bases). The V and J ends lost 7 bases and 7 bases respectively, with 10 bases between them. Germline CDR1 SNHLY, CDR2 FYNNEI. This CDR3 is built from 11 residues. The CDR3 protein is CASTTGGGYTF. In DNA form, the CDR3 reads TGTGCCAGCACGACGGGGGGTGGCTACACCTTC.

The chain couples TRBV7-6 to TRBJ1-3; D remains unclear. In germline, CDR1 is SGHVS, CDR2 FNYEAQ. Trimming cost V 1 base and J 2 bases, with 12 bases left between them. The CDR3 runs 16 residues. The CDR3 region has the DNA TGTGCCAGCAGCTTAGGTACAATGGAGACTGGAAACACCATATATTTT. This codes for CASSLGTMETGNTIYF.